The next 31 T cell receptor beta chains were all read from a single sample in a study of vaccination and CD4 T cells after COVID-19. Treatment indicated: approximately 10-day PBMC culture with coronavirus spike peptide pools or control peptides (ViraFEST assay). No antigen has been identified for these receptors. The study sequenced cultured CD4+ T cell DNA using the Oncomine TCR Beta short-read assay. TCRdb fed the PCR reads into MiXCR, producing one record per CDR3 protein. The top ten hold 2.5% to 3% of the sample, which has 20,000 to 30,000 distinct CDR3 sequences, roughly three fifths seen once. Sequenced input: CD4+ T cells from blood, cultured in vitro. Every receptor here comes from a human donor who had recovered from COVID-19.

This rearrangement joins TRBV20-1 to TRBJ2-5; 9 nucleotides line up with TRBD2. In germline, CDR1 is DFQATT, CDR2 SNEGSKA (reference sequence). V gave up 6 bases and J gave up 3 bases; unmatched junction bases: 5. The CDR3 sequence is 13 residues long. This chain's CDR3 is CSAPLAGKETQYF. CDR3 sequence (DNA): TGCAGTGCGCCGCTAGCGGGGAAAGAGACCCAGTACTTC.

This chain connects TRBV6-1 to TRBJ1-6; D unclear. CDR3 length equals 14 residues. Trimming stripped 3 bases from V and 8 bases from J, with 11 bases between. Germline V gene sequence: CDR1 MNHNS, CDR2 SASEGT. The CDR3 spells CASSDRRLYSPLHF. In DNA, the CDR3 is TGTGCCAGCAGTGACCGTCGGCTATATTCACCCCTCCACTTT.

The chain combines TRBV7-9 with TRBJ1-1; D unclear. V lost 5 bases, J lost 1 base, and 8 bases lay in between. The V gene's germline CDR1 is SEHNR and CDR2 FQNEAQ (reference sequence). This CDR3 contains 13 residues. This chain's CDR3 is CASSLKKNTEAFF. CDR3 DNA: TGTGCCAGCAGCCTGAAAAAGAACACTGAAGCTTTCTTT.

The J gene is TRBJ1-5, the V gene TRBV27, with D tentatively TRBD1 (5 bases). V was clipped by 7 bases and J by 2 bases, with 15 bases between them. This CDR3 comprises 15 residues. Germline V CDR1 and CDR2: MNHEY, SMNVEV (reference sequence). CDR3 in amino acids: CASKEGQGRNQPQHF. CDR3 DNA: TGTGCCAGCAAGGAGGGGCAGGGACGCAATCAGCCCCAGCATTTT.

CDR3 protein: CASSVRGFGYTF. The CDR3 bases are TGTGCCAGCAGCGTAAGGGGGTTTGGCTACACCTTC. The rearrangement uses TRBV7-2 and TRBJ1-2, with D possibly TRBD1 on 6 matching bases. With 5 bases removed from V and 7 bases from J, the gap between germline ends came to 11 bases. The CDR3 spans 12 residues. CDR1 and CDR2 (germline): SGHTA, FQGNSA.

Only a few counts were recorded for this clonotype. J is TRBJ2-7 and V is TRBV6-1; 7 positions match TRBD2. The ends lost 4 bases at V and 7 bases at J; junction bases unmatched: 7. Germline V lookup: CDR1 MNHNS, CDR2 SASEGT. This CDR3 contains 13 residues. CDR3 in DNA: TGTGCCAGCAGTGCGAGCGGGATAGGGGAGCAGTACTTC. Translated: CASSASGIGEQYF.

The chain links TRBV2 to TRBJ1-2; 7 nucleotides agree with TRBD1. V dropped 6 bases and J dropped 8; count of bases not matched to a gene: 6. The CDR3 runs to 12 residues. Germline lookup yields CDR1 SNHLY and CDR2 FYNNEI. CDR3: CASRPRTGGYTF. The CDR3 coding sequence is TGTGCCAGCAGACCACGGACAGGCGGCTACACCTTC.

The chain has TRBV7-2 and TRBJ1-5, with a possible D match to TRBD1 (5 bases). The germline V gene has CDR1 SGHTA and CDR2 FQGNSA. Trimming cost V 5 bases and J 9 bases, with 20 bases left between them. This CDR3 contains 15 residues. Here the CDR3 reads CASSLQGPPLGPQHF. CDR3 bases: TGTGCCAGCAGCCTGCAGGGACCGCCGCTCGGGCCCCAGCATTTT. Full variable domain (outside the CDR3, taken from reference TRBV7-2 and TRBJ1-5): GAGVSQSPSNKVTEKGKDVELRCDPISGHTALYWYRQSLGQGLEFLIYFQGNSAPDKSGLPSDRFSAERTGGSVSTLTIQRTQQEDSAVYLCASSLQGPPLGPQHFGDGTRLSIL.

The chain has TRBV28 and TRBJ1-2, with a weak D call TRBD1 (5 bases). CDR3 length: 14 amino acids. The germline CDR1 and CDR2 sequences are MDHEN and SYDVKM. Trimming took off 3 bases at V and 5 bases at J, with 13 bases between the two ends. The CDR3 reads CASSLGRAGYGYTF. The CDR3 coding sequence is TGTGCCAGCAGTTTGGGCAGGGCGGGGTATGGCTACACCTTC.

V usage is TRBV7-3 and J usage is TRBJ2-3; 8 positions agree with TRBD2. Per the germline V gene, CDR1 is SGHTA and CDR2 is FQGTGA. V trimming: 1 base; J trimming: 4 bases; junction bases outside the gene matches: 7. The CDR3 is 16 residues long. The CDR3 is CASSLSSGGLADTQYF. For the CDR3, the DNA is TGTGCCAGCAGCTTAAGTTCGGGAGGGCTGGCAGATACGCAGTATTTT. Full variable domain (rest looked up from reference TRBV7-3 and TRBJ2-3): GAGVSQTPSNKVTEKGKYVELRCDPISGHTALYWYRQSLGQGPEFLIYFQGTGAADDSGLPNDRFFAVRPEGSVSTLKIQRTERGDSAVYLCASSLSSGGLADTQYFGPGTRLTVL.

The chain uses TRBV6-1 and TRBJ2-3; perhaps TRBD1 as D (6 bases). Germline V gene sequence: CDR1 MNHNS, CDR2 SASEGT. Deletions cut 7 bases from V and 5 bases from J, with 16 bases between. This CDR3 has 14 amino acids. In nucleotides, the CDR3 is TGTGCCAGCACCCGCCGGCAGGGGCAAGATACGCAGTATTTT. Translating gives CASTRRQGQDTQYF.

This clonotype appeared a single time. The chain has TRBV19 and TRBJ2-3, with TRBD2 matching over 8 bases. This CDR3 has 16 amino acids. Germline CDR1 LNHDA, CDR2 SQIVND (reference sequence). The V and J ends lost 5 bases and 2 bases, in that order; junction bases with no gene match: 9. CDR3 DNA: TGTGCCAGTAGTCCTCGTATAGCGGGATCCACAGATACGCAGTATTTT. Translating gives CASSPRIAGSTDTQYF.

V gene TRBV7-2 combines with J gene TRBJ2-7, with 13 bases aligning to TRBD2. The V and J ends lost 5 bases and 7 bases, in that order; junction bases with no gene match: 8. Germline-derived CDR1 and CDR2 are SGHTA and FQGNSA. This CDR3 comprises 15 residues. CDR3 bases: TGTGCCAGCAGCAACGAACTAGCGGGGGGGCCTGAGCAGTACTTC. Residues: CASSNELAGGPEQYF. The whole variable domain, filled in from reference TRBV7-2 and TRBJ2-7, reads GAGVSQSPSNKVTEKGKDVELRCDPISGHTALYWYRQSLGQGLEFLIYFQGNSAPDKSGLPSDRFSAERTGGSVSTLTIQRTQQEDSAVYLCASSNELAGGPEQYFGPGTRLTVT.

The chain couples TRBV5-4 to TRBJ1-1; TRBD1 matches 9 bases. The CDR3 has 14 amino acids. V gave up 4 bases and J gave up 4 bases; unmatched junction bases: 5. CDR1 is SGHNT and CDR2 is YYREEE in the germline V gene (reference sequence). In DNA, the CDR3 is TGTGCCAGCAGCCTTGAGACAGGGGGCACTGAAGCTTTCTTT. Protein sequence: CASSLETGGTEAFF.

The chain has TRBV6-1 and TRBJ2-3, with D possibly matching TRBD2 (6 bases). Germline assignment: CDR1 MNHNS and CDR2 SASEGT. V gave up 4 bases and J gave up 6 bases, with 14 bases separating them. This CDR3 has 14 amino acids. The chain's CDR3 is CASSGQSGGDTQYF. CDR3 bases: TGTGCCAGCAGTGGACAGTCCGGAGGGGATACGCAGTATTTT.

The rearrangement joins TRBV7-2 to TRBJ1-1, with TRBD1 matching over 7 bases. The CDR3 contains 13 residues. CDR1 and CDR2 (germline): SGHTA, FQGNSA. V lost 5 bases to trimming and J lost 10 bases; unmatched junction nucleotides: 10. Written as DNA, the CDR3 is TGTGCCAGCAGCATTCGAGGGGCAGGGGGAGCTTTCTTT. This gives the protein CASSIRGAGGAFF. Supplemented by reference TRBV7-2 and TRBJ1-1, the full variable domain reads GAGVSQSPSNKVTEKGKDVELRCDPISGHTALYWYRQSLGQGLEFLIYFQGNSAPDKSGLPSDRFSAERTGGSVSTLTIQRTQQEDSAVYLCASSIRGAGGAFFGQGTRLTVV.

V is TRBV20-1 and J is TRBJ2-3; D is uncertain. CDR1 is DFQATT, CDR2 SNEGSKA, per germline (reference sequence). Between the trimmed V and J ends, which lost 3 bases and 2 bases, there was a span of 6 bases. This CDR3 is 12 amino acids long. The CDR3, as DNA: TGCAGTGCTAGGGTCCACACAGATACGCAGTATTTT. Encoded protein: CSARVHTDTQYF.

This clonotype was picked up a small number of times. The V and J genes are TRBV19 and TRBJ1-5; maybe TRBD1 (6 bases). The germline V and J ends were trimmed by 4 bases and 1 base, with 8 bases remaining between them. The germline V gene has CDR1 LNHDA and CDR2 SQIVND (reference sequence). The CDR3 spans 14 residues. The CDR3 sequence: CASSTTGSNQPQHF. The DNA for the CDR3 is TGTGCCAGTAGTACCACAGGGAGCAATCAGCCCCAGCATTTT.

The chain uses TRBV7-2 and TRBJ1-4; TRBD1 might be the D (5 bases). In germline, CDR1 is SGHTA, CDR2 FQGNSA. V lost 4 bases and J lost 5, with 14 bases in between. This CDR3 is 15 amino acids long. The CDR3 is CASSYLGAGNEKLFF. In DNA form, the CDR3 reads TGTGCCAGCAGCTACCTTGGGGCAGGGAATGAAAAACTGTTTTTT.

The chain is built from TRBV7-2 and TRBJ2-3; 7 positions agree with TRBD2. This CDR3 contains 13 residues. Germline CDR1 reads SGHTA; CDR2 reads FQGNSA. The J segment lost 4 bases and the V segment lost 5 bases, leaving 3 bases of the junction unmatched. The CDR3 sequence: CASSQLASDTQYF. In nucleotides, the CDR3 is TGTGCCAGCAGCCAACTAGCGTCAGATACGCAGTATTTT.

This chain connects TRBV28 to TRBJ1-5; TRBD1 aligns across 7 bases. Germline CDR1 is MDHEN and CDR2 is SYDVKM. The CDR3 consists of 15 residues. The trim removed 3 bases at V and 6 bases at J, leaving 8 bases unmatched. The CDR3 loop reads CASSFRGRGVQPQHF. The CDR3 coding sequence is TGTGCCAGCAGTTTTAGGGGGCGCGGGGTTCAGCCCCAGCATTTT.

The J gene is TRBJ2-2, the V gene TRBV7-9; 10 nucleotides line up with TRBD1. Trimming took 5 bases from V and 7 from J; bases not matched to a gene: 4. The germline gives CDR1 SEHNR, CDR2 FQNEAQ (reference sequence). The CDR3 is made up of 14 amino acids. The chain's CDR3 is CASSLGQGIGELFF. The CDR3 DNA reads as TGTGCCAGCAGCCTGGGACAGGGGATCGGGGAGCTGTTTTTT.

This clonotype was recorded a few times. This chain uses TRBV27 with TRBJ1-2, with D unclear. The CDR3 loop spans 15 amino acids. V was trimmed by 2 bases and J by 7 bases, leaving 17 bases between them. Germline-derived CDR1 and CDR2 are MNHEY and SMNVEV (reference sequence). The CDR3 loop reads CASSLRNPQRGGYTF. Written as DNA, the CDR3 is TGTGCCAGCAGTTTAAGGAACCCACAACGGGGTGGCTACACCTTC.

This clonotype was counted only a few times. This rearrangement joins TRBV28 to TRBJ1-2, with unresolved D. V lost 6 bases and J 4 bases, leaving 12 bases between the germline ends. Germline CDR1 and CDR2: MDHEN and SYDVKM. The CDR3 length is 13 residues. In DNA form, the CDR3 reads TGTGCCAGCAGAGGCCCGAAAGGCTATGGCTACACCTTC. Translating gives CASRGPKGYGYTF.

This clonotype was seen only a few times. The chain couples TRBV20-1 to TRBJ2-2; a weak D match, TRBD1 (6 bases). CDR3 length: 14 residues. CDR1 and CDR2 (germline): DFQATT, SNEGSKA (reference sequence). V shed 5 bases and J shed 6 bases, with 16 bases lying between them. DNA of the CDR3: TGCAGTGCTGGCCCCACCGACAGGCCCGGGGAGCTGTTTTTT. It translates to CSAGPTDRPGELFF.

This chain uses TRBV28 with TRBJ1-2; D might be TRBD1 (5 bases). The length of the CDR3 is 14 residues. Germline-derived CDR1 and CDR2 are MDHEN and SYDVKM. V was shortened by 7 bases and J by 2 bases, with 14 bases between the two germline ends. CDR3 sequence: CASNGGRSNYGYTF. The CDR3 DNA is TGTGCCAGCAACGGGGGGAGATCCAACTATGGCTACACCTTC.

V gene TRBV7-8 combines with J gene TRBJ1-6; 8 positions agree with TRBD1. From germline, CDR1 is SGHVS and CDR2 FQNEAQ. V lost 6 bases to trimming and J lost 8 bases; unmatched junction nucleotides: 6. The CDR3 is 14 amino acids. The CDR3 DNA follows: TGTGCCAGCAGTCCCGACAGGGGATATTCACCCCTCCACTTT. It encodes CASSPDRGYSPLHF.

Only a few counts were recorded for this clonotype. V gene TRBV19 combines with J gene TRBJ1-1; a possible D gene is TRBD1 (5 bases). With 5 bases removed from V and 7 bases from J, the gap between germline ends came to 11 bases. This CDR3 has 12 residues. CDR1 is LNHDA and CDR2 is SQIVND in the germline V gene (reference sequence). The CDR3 DNA reads TGTGCCAGTAGTTCCAGGGTAGGTGAAGCTTTCTTT. Its protein is CASSSRVGEAFF.

This clonotype showed up just once. The CDR3 sequence is CASRGGGGDTQYF. The DNA of the CDR3 is TGTGCCAGCAGAGGGGGGGGTGGAGATACGCAGTATTTT. The chain employs TRBV6-1 and TRBJ2-3, with D possibly TRBD2 on 7 matching bases. The V gene lost 6 bases and the J gene lost 5 bases, with 12 bases spanning the gap. The length of the CDR3 is 13 residues. Germline V gene data show CDR1 as MNHNS and CDR2 as SASEGT.

The V and J genes are TRBV7-2 and TRBJ1-2, with D perhaps matching TRBD1 (5 bases). Germline loops: CDR1 SGHTA, CDR2 FQGNSA. The V end was cut by 5 bases, the J end by 6 bases, with 19 bases between. The CDR3 length is 15 residues. CDR3 sequence (DNA): TGTGCCAGCAGCCTACAGGCCGGAGCTCGGGATGGCTACACCTTC. This encodes CASSLQAGARDGYTF.

The chain carries TRBV7-2 and TRBJ2-7; 11 nucleotides align to TRBD2. This CDR3 has 17 residues. Trimming at V came to 2 bases and at J to 3 bases, leaving 9 bases not matched to a gene. Germline V gene sequence: CDR1 SGHTA, CDR2 FQGNSA. The CDR3: CASSLNSPGLAVYEQYF. CDR3 bases: TGTGCCAGCAGCTTAAACTCACCGGGACTAGCGGTCTACGAGCAGTACTTC.